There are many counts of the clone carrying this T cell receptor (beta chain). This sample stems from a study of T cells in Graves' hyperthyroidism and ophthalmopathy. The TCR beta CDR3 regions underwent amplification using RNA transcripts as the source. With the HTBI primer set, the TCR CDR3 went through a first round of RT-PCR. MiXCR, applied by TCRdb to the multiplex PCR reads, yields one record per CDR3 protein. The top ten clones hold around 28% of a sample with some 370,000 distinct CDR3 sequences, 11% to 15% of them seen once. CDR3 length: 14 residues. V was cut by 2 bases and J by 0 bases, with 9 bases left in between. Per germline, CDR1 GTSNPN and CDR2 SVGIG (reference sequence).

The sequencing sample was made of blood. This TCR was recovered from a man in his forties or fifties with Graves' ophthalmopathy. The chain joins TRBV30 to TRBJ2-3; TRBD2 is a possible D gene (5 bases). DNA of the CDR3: TGTGCCTGGAGTCGAGGGTCTAGCACAGATACGCAGTATTTT. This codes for CAWSRGSSTDTQYF.